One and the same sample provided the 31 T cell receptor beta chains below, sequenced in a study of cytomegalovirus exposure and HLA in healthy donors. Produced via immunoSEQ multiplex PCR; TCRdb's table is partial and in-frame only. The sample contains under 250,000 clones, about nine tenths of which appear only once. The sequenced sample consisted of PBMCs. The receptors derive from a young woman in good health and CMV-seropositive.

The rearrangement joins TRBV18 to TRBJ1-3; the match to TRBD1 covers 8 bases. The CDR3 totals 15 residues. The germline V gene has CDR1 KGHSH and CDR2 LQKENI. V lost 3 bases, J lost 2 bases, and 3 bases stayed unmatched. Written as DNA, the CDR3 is TGTGCCAGCTCACCGGACAGGGCGACTGGAAACACCATATATTTT. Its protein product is CASSPDRATGNTIYF.

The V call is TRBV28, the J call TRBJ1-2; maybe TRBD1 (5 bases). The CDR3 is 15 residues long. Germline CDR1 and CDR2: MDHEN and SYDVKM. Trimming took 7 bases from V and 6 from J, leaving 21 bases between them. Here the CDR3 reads CASTPLEEGWDGYTF. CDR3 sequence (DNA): TGTGCCAGCACCCCCCTTGAGGAGGGGTGGGATGGCTACACCTTC.

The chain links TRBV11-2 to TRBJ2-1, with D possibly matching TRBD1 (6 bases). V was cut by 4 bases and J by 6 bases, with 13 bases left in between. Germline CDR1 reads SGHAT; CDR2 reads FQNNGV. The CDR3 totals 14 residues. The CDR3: CASSSIRQANEQFF. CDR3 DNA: TGTGCCAGCAGCTCGATCCGACAGGCCAATGAGCAGTTCTTC. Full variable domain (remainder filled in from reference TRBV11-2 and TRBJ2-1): EAGVAQSPRYKIIEKRQSVAFWCNPISGHATLYWYQQILGQGPKLLIQFQNNGVVDDSQLPKDRFSAERLKGVDSTLKIQPAKLEDSAVYLCASSSIRQANEQFFGPGTRLTVL.

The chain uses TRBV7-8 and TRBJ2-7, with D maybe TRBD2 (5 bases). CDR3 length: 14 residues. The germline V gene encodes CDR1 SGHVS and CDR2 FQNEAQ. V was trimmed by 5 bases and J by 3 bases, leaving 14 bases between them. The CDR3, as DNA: TGTGCCAGCAGCCTAACGGGAATAGGCTACGAGCAGTACTTC. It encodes CASSLTGIGYEQYF.

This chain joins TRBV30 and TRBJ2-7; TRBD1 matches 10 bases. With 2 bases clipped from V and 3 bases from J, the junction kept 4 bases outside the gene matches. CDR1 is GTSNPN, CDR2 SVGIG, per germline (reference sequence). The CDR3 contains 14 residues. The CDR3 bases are TGTGCCTGGAGTAGGGGGGACAGGGGCTACGAGCAGTACTTC. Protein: CAWSRGDRGYEQYF.

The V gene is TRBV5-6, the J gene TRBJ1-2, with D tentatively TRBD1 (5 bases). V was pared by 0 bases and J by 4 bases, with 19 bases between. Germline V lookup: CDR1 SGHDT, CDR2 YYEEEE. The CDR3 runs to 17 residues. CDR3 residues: CASSLGTAGTTSYGYTF. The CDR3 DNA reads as TGTGCCAGCAGCTTGGGGACGGCCGGGACTACCAGCTATGGCTACACCTTC.

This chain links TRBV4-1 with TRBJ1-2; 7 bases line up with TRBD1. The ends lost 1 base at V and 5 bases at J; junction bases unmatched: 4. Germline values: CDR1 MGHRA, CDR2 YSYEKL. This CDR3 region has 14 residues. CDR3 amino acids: CASSQVGQKYGYTF. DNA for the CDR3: TGCGCCAGCAGCCAAGTGGGACAGAAGTATGGCTACACCTTC.

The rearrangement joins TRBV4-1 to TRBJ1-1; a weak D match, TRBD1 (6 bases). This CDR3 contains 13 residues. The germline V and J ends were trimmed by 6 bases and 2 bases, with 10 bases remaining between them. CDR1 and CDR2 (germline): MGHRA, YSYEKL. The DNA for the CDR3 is TGCGCCAGCAGGTCGACAGGAAACACTGAAGCTTTCTTT. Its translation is CASRSTGNTEAFF.

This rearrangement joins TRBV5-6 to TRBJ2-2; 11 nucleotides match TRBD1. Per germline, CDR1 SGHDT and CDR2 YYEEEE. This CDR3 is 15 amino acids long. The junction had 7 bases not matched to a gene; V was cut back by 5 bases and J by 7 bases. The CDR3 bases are TGTGCCAGCAGGCTAGGACAGGGGGCAGTCGGGGAGCTGTTTTTT. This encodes CASRLGQGAVGELFF.

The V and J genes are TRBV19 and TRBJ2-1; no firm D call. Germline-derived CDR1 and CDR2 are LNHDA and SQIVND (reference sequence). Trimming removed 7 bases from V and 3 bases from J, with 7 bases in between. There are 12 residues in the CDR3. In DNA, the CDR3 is TGTGCCAGTACCACTTTCTACAATGAGCAGTTCTTC. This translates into CASTTFYNEQFF.

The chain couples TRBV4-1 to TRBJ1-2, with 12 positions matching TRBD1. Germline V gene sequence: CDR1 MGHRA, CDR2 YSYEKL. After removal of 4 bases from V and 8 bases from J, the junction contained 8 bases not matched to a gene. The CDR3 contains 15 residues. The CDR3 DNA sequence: TGCGCCAGCAGCCTTCGGGGACAGGGGGCGTTCGGCTACACCTTC. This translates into CASSLRGQGAFGYTF.

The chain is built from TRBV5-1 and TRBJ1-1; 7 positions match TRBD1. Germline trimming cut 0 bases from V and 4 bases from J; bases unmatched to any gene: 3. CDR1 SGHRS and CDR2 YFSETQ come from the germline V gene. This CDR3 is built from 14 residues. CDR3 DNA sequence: TGCGCCAGCAGCTTGGACCAGGGGGGCACTGAAGCTTTCTTT. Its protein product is CASSLDQGGTEAFF.

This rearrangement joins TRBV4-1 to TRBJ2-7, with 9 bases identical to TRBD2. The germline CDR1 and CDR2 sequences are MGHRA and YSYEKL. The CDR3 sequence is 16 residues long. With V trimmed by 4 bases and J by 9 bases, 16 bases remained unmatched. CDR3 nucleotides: TGCGCCAGCAGCCCCTTAGCGGGAGTGCCCCTGGTTGTGCAGTACTTC. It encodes CASSPLAGVPLVVQYF.

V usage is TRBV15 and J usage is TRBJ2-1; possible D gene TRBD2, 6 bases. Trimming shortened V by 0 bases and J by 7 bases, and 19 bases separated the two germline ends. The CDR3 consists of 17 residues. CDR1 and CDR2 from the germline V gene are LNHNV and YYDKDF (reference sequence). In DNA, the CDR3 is TGTGCCACCAGCAGAGAGGAGGGGTCTTTTTACAAGAATGAGCAGTTCTTC. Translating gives CATSREEGSFYKNEQFF.

CDR3 coding DNA: TGTGCCAGTAGTATGATAGAGGCAGATACGCAGTATTTT. Protein product: CASSMIEADTQYF. The chain employs TRBV19 and TRBJ2-3; D is uncertain. There are 13 residues in the CDR3. Germline-derived CDR1 and CDR2 are LNHDA and SQIVND (reference sequence). V shed 3 bases and J shed 4 bases, with 8 bases lying between them.

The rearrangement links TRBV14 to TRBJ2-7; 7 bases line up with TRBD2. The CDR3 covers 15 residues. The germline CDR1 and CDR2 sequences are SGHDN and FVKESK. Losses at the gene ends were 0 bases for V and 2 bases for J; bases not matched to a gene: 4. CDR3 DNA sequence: TGTGCCAGCAGCCAAGATTACGGGGGGACCTACGAGCAGTACTTC. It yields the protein CASSQDYGGTYEQYF.

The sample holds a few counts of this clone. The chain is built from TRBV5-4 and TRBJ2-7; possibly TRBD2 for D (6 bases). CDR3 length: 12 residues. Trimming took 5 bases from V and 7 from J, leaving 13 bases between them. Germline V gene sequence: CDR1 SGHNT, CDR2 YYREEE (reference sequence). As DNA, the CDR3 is TGTGCCAGCAGTCAGACTAGGGATGAGCAGTACTTC. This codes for CASSQTRDEQYF.

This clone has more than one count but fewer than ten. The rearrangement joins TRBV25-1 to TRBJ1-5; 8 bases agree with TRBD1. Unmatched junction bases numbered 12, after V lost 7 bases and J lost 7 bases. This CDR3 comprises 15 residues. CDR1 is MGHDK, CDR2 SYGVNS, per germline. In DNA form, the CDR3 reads TGTGCCAGCATGACTCCAGGGGGCAAAGGACAGCCCCAGCATTTT. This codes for CASMTPGGKGQPQHF.

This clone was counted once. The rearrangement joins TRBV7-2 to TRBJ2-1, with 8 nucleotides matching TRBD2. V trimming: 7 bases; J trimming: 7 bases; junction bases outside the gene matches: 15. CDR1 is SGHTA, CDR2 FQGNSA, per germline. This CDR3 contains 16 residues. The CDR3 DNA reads TGTGCCAGCACCCCGAAGGGGGGGACTAGTCTTAATGAGCAGTTCTTC. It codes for CASTPKGGTSLNEQFF.

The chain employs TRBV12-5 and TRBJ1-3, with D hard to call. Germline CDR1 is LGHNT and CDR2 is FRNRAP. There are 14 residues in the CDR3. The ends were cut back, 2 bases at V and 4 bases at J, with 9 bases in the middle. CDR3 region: CASGLPPEGNTIYF. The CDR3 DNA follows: TGTGCTAGTGGTTTGCCACCAGAAGGAAACACCATATATTTT.

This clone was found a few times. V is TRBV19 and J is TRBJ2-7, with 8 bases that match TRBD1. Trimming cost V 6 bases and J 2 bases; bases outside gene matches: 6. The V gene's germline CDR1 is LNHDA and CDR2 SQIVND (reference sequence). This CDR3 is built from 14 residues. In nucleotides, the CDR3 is TGTGCCAGTAGGCGTCGGACAGGGACCTACGAGCAGTACTTC. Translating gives CASRRRTGTYEQYF.

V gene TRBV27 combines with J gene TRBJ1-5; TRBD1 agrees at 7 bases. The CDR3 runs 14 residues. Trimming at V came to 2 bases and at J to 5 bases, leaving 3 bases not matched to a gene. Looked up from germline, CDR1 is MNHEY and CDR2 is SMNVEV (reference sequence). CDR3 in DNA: TGTGCCAGCAGTTTAGAGGGGGCGGATCAGCCCCAGCATTTT. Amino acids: CASSLEGADQPQHF.

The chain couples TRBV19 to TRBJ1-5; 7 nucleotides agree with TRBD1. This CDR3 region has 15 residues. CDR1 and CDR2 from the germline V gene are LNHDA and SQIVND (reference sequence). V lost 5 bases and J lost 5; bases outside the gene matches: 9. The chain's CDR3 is CASSSPGGVDQPQHF. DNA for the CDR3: TGTGCCAGTAGTTCTCCAGGGGGAGTAGATCAGCCCCAGCATTTT.

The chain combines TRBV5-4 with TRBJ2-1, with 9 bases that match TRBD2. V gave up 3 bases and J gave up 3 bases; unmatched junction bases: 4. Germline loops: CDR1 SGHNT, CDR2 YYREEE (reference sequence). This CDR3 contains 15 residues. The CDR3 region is CASSSRTSDYNEQFF. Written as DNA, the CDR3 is TGTGCCAGCAGCTCCCGGACTAGCGACTACAATGAGCAGTTCTTC.

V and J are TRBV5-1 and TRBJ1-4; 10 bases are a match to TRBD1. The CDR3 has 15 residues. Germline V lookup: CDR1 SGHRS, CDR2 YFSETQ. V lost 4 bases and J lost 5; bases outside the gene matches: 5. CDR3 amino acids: CASSEGTGANEKLFF. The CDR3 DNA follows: TGCGCCAGCAGCGAAGGGACAGGGGCGAATGAAAAACTGTTTTTT.

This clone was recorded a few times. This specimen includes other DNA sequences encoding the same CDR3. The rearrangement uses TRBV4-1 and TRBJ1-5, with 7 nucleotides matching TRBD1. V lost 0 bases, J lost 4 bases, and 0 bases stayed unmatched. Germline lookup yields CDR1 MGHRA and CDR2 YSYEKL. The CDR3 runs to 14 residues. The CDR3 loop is CASSQDRGNQPQHF. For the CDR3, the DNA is TGCGCCAGCAGCCAAGACAGGGGGAATCAGCCCCAGCATTTT.

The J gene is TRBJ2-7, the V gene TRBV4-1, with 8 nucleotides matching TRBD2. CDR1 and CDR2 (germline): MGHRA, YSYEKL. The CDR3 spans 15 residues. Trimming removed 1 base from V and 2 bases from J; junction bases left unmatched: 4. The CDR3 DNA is TGCGCCAGCAGCCAAGGAGCGGGAGCAACCTACGAGCAGTACTTC. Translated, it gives CASSQGAGATYEQYF.

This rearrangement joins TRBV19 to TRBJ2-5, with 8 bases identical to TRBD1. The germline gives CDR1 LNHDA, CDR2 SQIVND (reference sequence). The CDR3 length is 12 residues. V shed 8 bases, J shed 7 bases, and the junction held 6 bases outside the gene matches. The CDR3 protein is CASGEQGGTQYF. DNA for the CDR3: TGTGCCAGTGGGGAACAGGGGGGGACCCAGTACTTC.

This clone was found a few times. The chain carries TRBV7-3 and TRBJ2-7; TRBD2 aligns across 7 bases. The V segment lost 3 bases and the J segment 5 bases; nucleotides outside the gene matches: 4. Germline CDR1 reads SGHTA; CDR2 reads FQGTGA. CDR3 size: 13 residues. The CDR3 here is CASSFGAGDEQYF. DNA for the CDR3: TGTGCCAGCAGCTTTGGGGCGGGGGACGAGCAGTACTTC.

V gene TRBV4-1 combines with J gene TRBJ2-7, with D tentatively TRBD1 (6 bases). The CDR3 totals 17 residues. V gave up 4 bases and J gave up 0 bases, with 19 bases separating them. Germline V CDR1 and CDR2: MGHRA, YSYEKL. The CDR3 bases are TGCGCCAGCAGCCCTCAACGGTCAGGACAGATCTCCTACGAGCAGTACTTC. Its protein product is CASSPQRSGQISYEQYF.

Written as DNA, the CDR3 is TGTGCCAGCAGCCCCCCATACGGGCGGGGAAGCACAGATACGCAGTATTTT. Its protein is CASSPPYGRGSTDTQYF. The rearrangement joins TRBV28 to TRBJ2-3; tentatively, D is TRBD2 (6 bases). Germline loops: CDR1 MDHEN, CDR2 SYDVKM. The CDR3 contains 17 residues. V gave up 6 bases and J gave up 0 bases, with 19 bases separating them.